Listed below are T cell receptor beta chains from one sample, sequenced in a study of post-analysis software for immune sequencing data. TCRdb recomputed calls from the PCR reads with MiXCR, one row per CDR3 protein. The sample gives hundreds of thousands of distinct CDR3 sequences, approximately 53% of which show up once; about 4.8% is in the top ten. The specimen was blood. These receptors were collected from a girl aged 10 to 17 with multiple sclerosis. Both conserved end residues are part of each CDR3. D genes are given only for firm matches. Size tells how often a clone was seen (once, few, many) or the class of an expanded clone, and some rows leave it out.

v_call	clone_size	d_call	j_call	cdr3_nt	cdr3_aa
TRBV3-1	few	NA	TRBJ2-7	TGTGCCAGCAGCGGGGTGGGCAGTTCGTCGGGAGAGCAGTACTTC	CASSGVGSSSGEQYF
TRBV7-3	NA	NA	TRBJ2-5	TGTGCCAGCAGCCCGGTCCCGGGCGGGGAAACCCAGTACTTC	CASSPVPGGETQYF
TRBV2	NA	NA	TRBJ2-7	TGTGCCAGCAGTGAGCAGGGAGCTTCCTACGAGCAGTACTTC	CASSEQGASYEQYF
TRBV7-6	few	NA	TRBJ2-7	TGTGCCAGCAGCCCCCTCGCAGAAGGTTTCGAGCAGTACTTC	CASSPLAEGFEQYF
TRBV4-1	NA	NA	TRBJ2-2	TGCGCCAGCAGCCAACGAAAGAACACCGGGGAGCTGTTTTTT	CASSQRKNTGELFF
TRBV18	few	TRBD1	TRBJ2-7	TGTGCCAGCTCACCAGCGACAGGGGCCTACGAGCAGTACTTC	CASSPATGAYEQYF
TRBV10-1	once	TRBD1	TRBJ1-1	TGCGCCAGCAAGGACAGGCAGAACACTGAAGCTTTCTTT	CASKDRQNTEAFF
TRBV20-1	once	TRBD1	TRBJ2-7	TGCAGTGCTACCAGACAGGGGGCAGATCTAAACGAGCAGTACTTC	CSATRQGADLNEQYF
TRBV3-1	few	NA	TRBJ2-5	TGTGCCAGCAGCCACAGGCCGGGGGCGGGACAAGAGACCCAGTACTTC	CASSHRPGAGQETQYF
TRBV7-3	NA	NA	TRBJ2-7	TGTGCCAGCAGCTTAAGGTCAGGAGGGTTGTCCTACGAGCAGTACTTC	CASSLRSGGLSYEQYF
TRBV4-2	NA	NA	TRBJ2-3	TGTGCCAGCAGACAAACAGACCAAGGCACGCAGTATTTT	CASRQTDQGTQYF
TRBV5-1	NA	NA	TRBJ1-2	TGCGCCAGCAGCTTGGCCGGCCCAGGCACGGCCCCCTATGGCTACACCTTC	CASSLAGPGTAPYGYTF
TRBV5-1	NA	NA	TRBJ1-1	TGCGCCAGCAGCTCACAGGGAAGAGACACTGAAGCTTTCTTT	CASSSQGRDTEAFF
TRBV7-9	NA	NA	TRBJ2-1	TGTGCCAGCAGCTTAGGCGACAAGGCTGACGACAATGAGCAGTTCTTC	CASSLGDKADDNEQFF
TRBV5-1	NA	NA	TRBJ2-1	TGCGCCAGCACCCTGCGGAATGAGCAGTTCTTC	CASTLRNEQFF
TRBV9	once	TRBD2	TRBJ2-1	TGTGCCAGCAGCTTCCTAGCGGGAGAGGGTAATGAGCAGTTCTTC	CASSFLAGEGNEQFF
TRBV29-1	NA	NA	TRBJ2-7	TGCAGCGCCTCTACAGGGAGCTCCTGCGAGCAGTACTTC	CSASTGSSCEQYF
TRBV5-1	NA	TRBD2	TRBJ2-7	TGCGCCAGCAGCCCGACTAGCGGGACGTCCTACGAGCAGTACTTC	CASSPTSGTSYEQYF
TRBV20-1	once	TRBD1	TRBJ1-2	TGCAGTGCTAGATCGGACAGGGAGGGTGGCTACACCTTC	CSARSDREGGYTF
TRBV29-1	few	TRBD1	TRBJ2-3	TGCGGATCCGGACAGGGTCGCACAGATACGCAGTATTTT	CGSGQGRTDTQYF
TRBV9	NA	NA	TRBJ1-2	TGTGCCAGCAGCGTAGATGGGGTGGATACCTATGGCTGCACCTTC	CASSVDGVDTYGCTF
TRBV20-1	NA	TRBD1	TRBJ2-5	TGCAGTGCTCGGAAGGGGGCAAGTAAGACCCAGTACTTC	CSARKGASKTQYF
TRBV7-9	NA	NA	TRBJ1-2	TGTGCCAGCAGCTTGTCGGTGGCCCTTGCTAACACCTTC	CASSLSVALANTF
TRBV29-1	NA	NA	TRBJ2-1	TGCAGCGTTGAAAGGGGGGGTGGGGCGAACTCCTACAATGAGCAGTTCTTC	CSVERGGGANSYNEQFF